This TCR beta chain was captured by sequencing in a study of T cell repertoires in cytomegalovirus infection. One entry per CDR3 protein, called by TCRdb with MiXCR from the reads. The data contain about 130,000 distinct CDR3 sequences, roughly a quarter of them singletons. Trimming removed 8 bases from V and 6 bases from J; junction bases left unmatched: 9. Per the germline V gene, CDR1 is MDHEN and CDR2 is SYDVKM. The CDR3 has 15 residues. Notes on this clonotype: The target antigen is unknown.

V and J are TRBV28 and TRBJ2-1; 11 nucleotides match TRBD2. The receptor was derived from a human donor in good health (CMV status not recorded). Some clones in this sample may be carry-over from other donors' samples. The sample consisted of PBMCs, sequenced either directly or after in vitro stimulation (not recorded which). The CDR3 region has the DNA TGTGCCAGCCTCCGGACTAGCGGGTGGGGCAATGAGCAGTTCTTC. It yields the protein CASLRTSGWGNEQFF.